One sample yielded the 21 T cell receptor beta chains listed below, sequenced in a study of T cell repertoires in cytomegalovirus infection. Each CDR3 protein is one row after TCRdb ran MiXCR on the reads. This table holds about a million distinct CDR3 sequences, approximately 31% found once. The antigens for these receptors are not known. The input for sequencing was cultured CD8+ T cells from PBMCs, taken from culture after CMV antigen stimulation. These receptors were collected from a human donor in good health (CMV status not recorded). Some clones in this sample may be carry-over from other donors' samples.

This clonotype was detected only a few times. This chain links TRBV29-1 with TRBJ1-1; no definite D call. The V end was cut by 4 bases, the J end by 6 bases, with 12 bases between. CDR1 is SQVTM and CDR2 is ANQGSEA in the germline V gene. The CDR3 length is 12 residues. The CDR3 sequence is CSVGRERAEAFF. The CDR3 DNA follows: TGCAGCGTTGGACGGGAGAGGGCTGAAGCTTTCTTT.

This clonotype was seen a handful of times. This chain joins TRBV7-9 and TRBJ1-2, with a tentative D call TRBD1 (6 bases). CDR1 and CDR2 from the germline V gene are SEHNR and FQNEAQ (reference sequence). The CDR3 has 13 residues. V was clipped by 5 bases and J by 8 bases, with 15 bases between them. The CDR3 loop is CASSPGQSGGYTF. The CDR3 DNA follows: TGTGCCAGCAGCCCAGGACAGTCGGGAGGCTACACCTTC.

The V gene is TRBV6-1, the J gene TRBJ1-1; D gene uncertain. V lost 3 bases, J lost 2 bases, and 13 bases lay in between. The CDR3 sequence is 15 residues long. In germline, CDR1 is MNHNS, CDR2 SASEGT. For the CDR3, the DNA is TGTGCCAGCAGTGAGAGGGCGTTCCGTAACACTGAAGCTTTCTTT. Amino acid sequence: CASSERAFRNTEAFF.

The chain links TRBV9 to TRBJ2-1; 16 bases agree with TRBD2. Germline CDR1 reads SGDLS; CDR2 reads YYNGEE. With 5 bases clipped from V and 6 bases from J, the junction kept 11 bases outside the gene matches. This CDR3 is built from 18 residues. CDR3 nucleotide sequence: TGTGCCAGCAGTGCGGGACTAGCGGGGGGGCCGTTATTCAATGAGCAGTTCTTC. It is translated as CASSAGLAGGPLFNEQFF. Complete variable domain (other parts from reference TRBV9 and TRBJ2-1): DSGVTQTPKHLITATGQRVTLRCSPRSGDLSVYWYQQSLDQGLQFLIQYYNGEERAKGNILERFSAQQFPDLHSELNLSSLELGDSALYFCASSAGLAGGPLFNEQFFGPGTRLTVL.

This clonotype was counted only a few times. The chain employs TRBV2 and TRBJ2-7, with 7 bases fitting TRBD2. Germline V gene sequence: CDR1 SNHLY, CDR2 FYNNEI. This CDR3 region has 12 residues. This chain's CDR3 is CVFRRGSYEQYF. The DNA for the CDR3 is TGTGTATTCCGGCGGGGGTCCTACGAGCAGTACTTC. Filled out from reference TRBV2 and TRBJ2-7, the complete variable domain reads EPEVTQTPSHQVTQMGQEVILRCVPISNHLYFYWYRQILGQKVEFLVSFYNNEISEKSEIFDDQFSVERPDGSNFTLKIRSTKLEDSAMYFCVFRRGSYEQYFGPGTRLTVT.

The V and J genes are TRBV7-9 and TRBJ1-5; D not certain. CDR3 length equals 11 residues. V dropped 8 bases and J dropped 12 bases, with 14 bases sitting between them. Looked up from germline, CDR1 is SEHNR and CDR2 is FQNEAQ (reference sequence). CDR3 protein: CASEGPLGQHF. The DNA of the CDR3 is TGTGCCAGCGAGGGCCCTCTGGGCCAGCATTTT.

The chain recombines TRBV10-3 with TRBJ1-1, with D tentatively TRBD1 (5 bases). Between the trimmed V and J ends, which lost 7 bases and 6 bases, there was a span of 9 bases. Germline CDR1 and CDR2: ENHRY and SYGVKD. The CDR3 sequence is 11 residues long. The CDR3 region has the DNA TGTGCCATCATGGGGGAGGCTGAAGCTTTCTTT. Residues: CAIMGEAEAFF.

The chain joins TRBV7-4 to TRBJ1-2; tentatively, D is TRBD1 (5 bases). Germline V gene data show CDR1 as SGHVT and CDR2 as SQSDAQ. The length of the CDR3 is 13 residues. Trimming removed 3 bases from V and 8 bases from J, with 13 bases in between. The CDR3 is CASSFAGTDGYTF. The CDR3 DNA is TGTGCCAGCAGCTTTGCAGGGACCGACGGCTACACCTTC.

This clonotype was observed a few times. V usage is TRBV6-1 and J usage is TRBJ2-7; D might be TRBD1 or TRBD2, each matching 6 bases. The CDR3 runs to 15 residues. CDR1 and CDR2 (germline): MNHNS, SASEGT. V was clipped by 6 bases and J by 1 base, with 16 bases between them. The CDR3 reads CASRRGGGTSYEQYV. In DNA form, the CDR3 reads TGTGCCAGCAGGCGAGGAGGGGGGACATCCTACGAGCAGTACGTC.

This clonotype was counted ten times or more. J is TRBJ2-3 and V is TRBV6-5; 7 bases fit TRBD2. Germline values: CDR1 MNHEY, CDR2 SVGAGI. Trimming took 5 bases from V and 1 from J; bases not matched to a gene: 12. The CDR3 is 17 residues long. The CDR3 here is CASSGPKLASGTDTQYF. The CDR3 coding sequence is TGTGCCAGCAGTGGCCCAAAACTAGCGTCCGGCACAGATACGCAGTATTTT.

J is TRBJ2-1 and V is TRBV14, with D maybe TRBD1 (6 bases). The germline gives CDR1 SGHDN, CDR2 FVKESK. Trimming stripped 4 bases from V and 3 bases from J, with 13 bases between. This CDR3 region has 15 residues. The CDR3 protein is CASSLIRDIYNEQFF. The CDR3, as DNA: TGTGCCAGCAGCCTAATACGGGACATCTACAATGAGCAGTTCTTC.

The J gene is TRBJ2-3, the V gene TRBV19; 10 bases match TRBD1. The V gene's germline CDR1 is LNHDA and CDR2 SQIVND (reference sequence). The V segment lost 5 bases and the J segment 5 bases; nucleotides outside the gene matches: 4. CDR3 length equals 14 residues. The CDR3 DNA reads TGTGCCAGTAGTGCCTGGACAGGGGGAGATACGCAGTATTTT. Residues: CASSAWTGGDTQYF. The whole variable domain, filled in from reference TRBV19 and TRBJ2-3, reads DGGITQSPKYLFRKEGQNVTLSCEQNLNHDAMYWYRQDPGQGLRLIYYSQIVNDFQKGDIAEGYSVSREKKESFPLTVTSAQKNPTAFYLCASSAWTGGDTQYFGPGTRLTVL.

This clonotype was counted between two and nine times. The chain carries TRBV6-8 and TRBJ2-1; 9 nucleotides match TRBD2. V dropped 3 bases and J dropped 7; count of bases not matched to a gene: 7. The CDR3 contains 15 residues. In germline, CDR1 is MNHGY, CDR2 SAAAGT. The CDR3 spells CASSYAGGPSNEQFF. Here the CDR3 DNA reads TGTGCCAGCAGTTATGCGGGGGGGCCAAGTAATGAGCAGTTCTTC.

The genes are TRBV9 and TRBJ2-1; D is unclear. V lost 1 base and J 7 bases, leaving 6 bases between the germline ends. Germline CDR1 is SGDLS and CDR2 is YYNGEE. The CDR3 has 12 amino acids. The chain's CDR3 is CASSVTVNEQFF. CDR3 sequence (DNA): TGTGCCAGCAGCGTAACAGTAAATGAGCAGTTCTTC.

There are a few counts of this clonotype. The chain carries TRBV5-1 and TRBJ2-1, with 14 positions matching TRBD2. With V trimmed by 2 bases and J by 2 bases, 6 bases remained unmatched. The CDR3 sequence is 18 residues long. CDR1 and CDR2 from the germline V gene are SGHRS and YFSETQ. CDR3 bases: TGCGCCAGCAGCTTCCCGGGACTAGCGGGGGATACCTACAATGAGCAGTTCTTC. It yields the protein CASSFPGLAGDTYNEQFF.

At least ten counts were recorded for this clonotype. The chain has TRBV28 and TRBJ1-4; TRBD1 agrees at 11 bases. J gave up 2 bases and V 6 bases, and 5 bases lay outside the gene matches. Germline loops: CDR1 MDHEN, CDR2 SYDVKM. The CDR3 is 16 amino acids. The CDR3 DNA sequence: TGTGCCAGCAGCGGGGACAGGGGGGTGACTAATGAAAAACTGTTTTTT. It translates to CASSGDRGVTNEKLFF.

V usage is TRBV29-1 and J usage is TRBJ2-2, with 8 bases aligning to TRBD1. Looked up from germline, CDR1 is SQVTM and CDR2 is ANQGSEA. The CDR3 is 17 amino acids. The V and J ends lost 2 bases and 6 bases, in that order; junction bases with no gene match: 14. The DNA for the CDR3 is TGCAGCGTTGAAACCAGGGGGCCACCCTATCCGGCCGGGGAGCTGTTTTTT. Translated: CSVETRGPPYPAGELFF.

As concerns this clonotype: Germline is not matched at one junction end, which may reflect a read error. The chain carries TRBV7-3 and TRBJ2-2, with D unresolved. CDR1 and CDR2 from the germline V gene are SGHTA and FQGTGA. The CDR3 is made up of 16 amino acids. The CDR3 loop reads CVSSQVGSANTGELFF. The DNA for the CDR3 is TGTGTCAGCAGCCAGGTCGGCAGCGCGAACACCGGGGAGCTGTTTTTT.

The CDR3 nucleotides are TGCAGCGTCGGAGCCGGGACAGGGGAAGTCGGAGAGACCCAGTACTTC. Translating gives CSVGAGTGEVGETQYF. The chain uses TRBV29-1 and TRBJ2-5; 10 bases are a match to TRBD1. V dropped 6 bases and J dropped 4; count of bases not matched to a gene: 14. Germline V CDR1 and CDR2: SQVTM, ANQGSEA. The CDR3 sequence is 16 residues long.

The V and J genes are TRBV12-3 or TRBV12-4 and TRBJ2-2; no reliable D call. This CDR3 region has 11 residues. V lost 9 bases, J lost 4 bases, and 6 bases lay in between. DNA for the CDR3: TGTGCCAGTCACGCCACCGGGGAGCTGTTTTTT. Protein sequence: CASHATGELFF.

The chain couples TRBV2 to TRBJ1-1; unclear D gene. V lost 7 bases to trimming and J lost 8 bases, with 14 bases between them. CDR1 is SNHLY, CDR2 FYNNEI, per germline. This CDR3 has 12 amino acids. The CDR3 DNA is TGTGCCAGCATCTTGGCAACAGCAGAAGCTTTCTTT. Encoded protein: CASILATAEAFF.